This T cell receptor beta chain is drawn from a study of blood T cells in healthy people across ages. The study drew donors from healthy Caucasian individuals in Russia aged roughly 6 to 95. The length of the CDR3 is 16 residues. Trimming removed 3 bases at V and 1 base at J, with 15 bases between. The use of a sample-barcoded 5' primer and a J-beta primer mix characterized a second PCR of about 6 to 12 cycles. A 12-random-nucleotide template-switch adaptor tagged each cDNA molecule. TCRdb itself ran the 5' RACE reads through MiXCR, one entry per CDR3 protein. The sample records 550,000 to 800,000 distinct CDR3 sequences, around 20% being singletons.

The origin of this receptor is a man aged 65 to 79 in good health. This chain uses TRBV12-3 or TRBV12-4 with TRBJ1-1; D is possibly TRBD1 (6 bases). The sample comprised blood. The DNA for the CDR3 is TGTGCCAGCAGTTTTCCGGACAGAGATAGGAACACTGAAGCTTTCTTT. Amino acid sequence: CASSFPDRDRNTEAFF.